What follows describes a single TCR beta chain. Its antigen is still unknown. The data were obtained in a study of response to subunit inactivated influenza vaccine. Whole-study findings and limits: Authors proposed each seasonal influenza vaccination draws in few new T cells.

TCRdb independently ran MiXCR on the RT-PCR reads; one entry per CDR3 protein. The table records 400,000 to 650,000 distinct CDR3 sequences, around 7.9% of them present only once. V dropped 2 bases and J dropped 5 bases, with 9 bases sitting between them. This CDR3 has 14 residues. Germline CDR1 is ENHRY and CDR2 is SYGVKD. This sample comprised PBMCs from blood, obtained approximately 25 months after vaccination. The receptor was derived from a man between 45 and 75 years old who received an inactivated influenza vaccine. This chain uses TRBV10-3 with TRBJ2-2, with a weak D call TRBD2 (5 bases). CDR3 sequence reads: CAISETPGTGELFF. The DNA of the CDR3 is TGTGCCATCAGTGAGACCCCGGGGACCGGGGAGCTGTTTTTT.